The TCR beta chain described here comes from a study of cytomegalovirus exposure and HLA in healthy donors (TCRdb year 2017). Study-level background: According to a later analysis, the approximately 120 validation repertoires were produced on the same platform as the 680 or so repertoires of the first cohort. A separate validation cohort of roughly 110 different subjects was used in addition to the 666-subject first cohort. The aim of the study was to test whether cataloging public T cell receptors could identify signatures of past pathogen exposure. To predict cytomegalovirus infection status, the study combined high-throughput TCR immunosequencing, statistical association of individual TCRs with disease status, and machine learning.

The paper as a whole reports these results and caveats: A later analysis lacked HLA typing for the validation cohort, so it scored co-occurrence in that cohort across all 110 or so repertoires. The authors suggested that the approach could potentially be extended to other disease states and immunological phenotypes. In both the original and validation cohorts, the classifier was reported to diagnose cytomegalovirus status with high specificity and sensitivity. Of the cluster scores, about 94% were above 0 in a later analysis, which found that TCRs clustered in the first cohort also tended to co-occur in the approximately 110 validation repertoires. A total of fewer than 200 TCR beta chains were listed by the study as associated with cytomegalovirus. Three of the identified cytomegalovirus-associated TCR beta chains were confirmed in vitro to be specific for cytomegalovirus antigens. While some public TCRs were present in many individuals, most TCR sequences turned up only very rarely across donors.

Regarding this clone: The antigen it binds to is not known. There are no base qualities to consult, and no much larger clone falls within one base.

The donors belonged to the validation cohort of under 150 subjects, which was separate from the roughly 700-subject first cohort. V is reduced by 5 bases and J by 2 bases, leaving a spacing of 13 bases between them. The CDR3 spans 14 residues, from the cysteine through the phenylalanine. Only the CDR3 part of the read is kept: 42 bases, read in frame from the first base. Taken from the germline V gene, the CDR1 and CDR2 loops are SGHNT and YENEEA. The library was obtained by the immunoSEQ multiplex PCR assay. The published analysis was carried out like this. A statistical classification framework was built to diagnose cytomegalovirus status from the catalog of TCR beta chain sequences. TCRdb took this table from immuneACCESS and kept in-frame rearrangements with V and J called. Such tables lack part of the clones; where checked against another copy, unresolved V genes explain under half of the gap, and the rest is unexplained. The V and J calls and clone size were taken over from that table, and D and trimming were inferred from the DNA. Counted in this sample were approximately 210,000 clones; roughly 86% of them appeared once. The ten largest account for 1.4% to 1.5% of the sample.

The chain is encoded by TRBV11-3 joined to TRBJ2-7; no D segment can be confidently identified. This clonotype was obtained from a young woman in good health and CMV-seronegative. Sequenced material: PBMCs. CDR3 region: CASSATWAPYEQYF. DNA sequence: TGTGCCAGCAGCGCGACATGGGCCCCCTACGAGCAGTACTTC.